The 28 T cell receptor beta chains presented below share a single source sample, sequenced in a study of PD-L1 blockade in urothelial cancer. Assay: immunoSEQ multiplex PCR; the TCRdb copy retains only in-frame clones and omits some. The sample has 130,000 or so clones; 65% to 85% are singletons. As to time point: pretreatment peripheral blood. Sequenced here: PBMCs, sampled around atezolizumab (anti-PD-L1) treatment. The receptors originated from a man aged 50 or older with urothelial cancer.

The chain couples TRBV5-4 to TRBJ1-3; D possibly corresponds to TRBD1 (5 bases). Trimming removed 7 bases from V and 1 base from J, with 15 bases in between. Germline-derived CDR1 and CDR2 are SGHNT and YYREEE (reference sequence). This CDR3 comprises 15 residues. The CDR3 DNA sequence: TGTGCCAGCGCGCACGGGGGACTGTCTGGAAACACCATATATTTT. This translates into CASAHGGLSGNTIYF.

This clone was seen more than once but under ten times. J is TRBJ2-7 and V is TRBV28; perhaps TRBD1 as D (6 bases). Germline V gene lookup returns CDR1 MDHEN and CDR2 SYDVKM. The CDR3 is made up of 14 amino acids. Trimming shortened V by 2 bases and J by 3 bases, and 11 bases separated the two germline ends. The CDR3 reads CASSLGGSLYEQYF. The CDR3 bases are TGTGCCAGCAGTTTAGGGGGCTCTCTCTACGAGCAGTACTTC.

V gene TRBV5-1 combines with J gene TRBJ2-5; 9 bases match TRBD1. Per germline, CDR1 SGHRS and CDR2 YFSETQ. The CDR3 sequence is 14 residues long. V lost 3 bases to trimming and J lost 5 bases; unmatched junction nucleotides: 5. CDR3 DNA sequence: TGCGCCAGCAGCTACAGGGGGCGTGATGAGACCCAGTACTTC. Encoded protein: CASSYRGRDETQYF.

The CDR3 sequence: CAWSVRGLGKLFF. The CDR3 nucleotides read TGTGCCTGGAGTGTAAGGGGGTTAGGAAAACTGTTTTTT. The chain employs TRBV30 and TRBJ1-4, with TRBD1 as a possible D gene (6 bases). The CDR3 totals 13 residues. Per germline, CDR1 GTSNPN and CDR2 SVGIG (reference sequence). V lost 0 bases, J lost 10 bases, and 12 bases lay in between.

The chain links TRBV7-8 to TRBJ1-1; D is perhaps TRBD1 (5 bases). V lost 8 bases to trimming and J lost 4 bases, with 26 bases between them. The CDR3 spans 17 residues. Germline values: CDR1 SGHVS, CDR2 FQNEAQ. This CDR3 is CASLIKGRFVGGTEAFF. The DNA of the CDR3 is TGTGCCAGCCTAATTAAGGGCAGGTTCGTGGGGGGCACTGAAGCTTTCTTT.

The chain combines TRBV30 with TRBJ2-7; TRBD1 matches at 7 bases. CDR1 is GTSNPN and CDR2 is SVGIG in the germline V gene (reference sequence). The CDR3 is 13 residues long. The CDR3 loop is CALTGSISYEQYF. The CDR3 DNA is TGTGCTTTGACAGGGTCCATCTCCTACGAGCAGTACTTC.

The CDR3: CASSFRGAGNTIYF. DNA of the CDR3: TGTGCCAGCAGCTTTCGGGGGGCAGGAAACACCATATATTTT. The V call is TRBV7-9, the J call TRBJ1-3; possible D gene TRBD1, 6 bases. V gave up 3 bases and J gave up 4 bases, with 10 bases separating them. Per the germline V gene, CDR1 is SEHNR and CDR2 is FQNEAQ (reference sequence). This CDR3 is 14 amino acids long. The entire variable domain, with the rest obtained from reference TRBV7-9 and TRBJ1-3, is as follows: DTGVSQNPRHKITKRGQNVTFRCDPISEHNRLYWYRQTLGQGPEFLTYFQNEAQLEKSRLLSDRFSAERPKGSFSTLEIQRTEQGDSAMYLCASSFRGAGNTIYFGEGSWLTVV.

The chain combines TRBV21-1 with TRBJ2-7; TRBD2, the D gene given by the table, was not confirmed from the DNA. TRBV21-1 is designated a pseudogene. This CDR3 spans 14 amino acids. The CDR3 reads CASSGTSGSYEQYF. In DNA, the CDR3 is TGTGCCAGCAGCGGAACTTCGGGCTCCTACGAGCAGTACTTC.

The rearrangement uses TRBV11-3 and TRBJ1-1, with 8 nucleotides matching TRBD1. This CDR3 comprises 15 residues. CDR1 is SGHNT, CDR2 YENEEA, per germline. Trimming removed 5 bases from V and 2 bases from J; junction bases left unmatched: 7. CDR3 sequence (DNA): TGTGCCAGCAGCGACGGACAGGGTAAAAACACTGAAGCTTTCTTT. Protein product: CASSDGQGKNTEAFF.

V and J are TRBV5-1 and TRBJ2-6, with D possibly being TRBD1 (5 bases). Germline lookup yields CDR1 SGHRS and CDR2 YFSETQ. Deletions cut 1 base from V and 4 bases from J, with 15 bases between. This CDR3 is 17 amino acids long. CDR3 region: CASSLIRDPAGANVLTF. The CDR3 DNA reads TGCGCCAGCAGCTTGATCAGGGATCCGGCCGGGGCCAACGTCCTGACTTTC.

The gene calls are TRBV19 and TRBJ2-2, with no clear D. Germline V gene lookup returns CDR1 LNHDA and CDR2 SQIVND (reference sequence). The V end was cut by 3 bases, the J end by 8 bases, with 10 bases between. There are 13 residues in the CDR3. This chain's CDR3 is CASSISRRGELFF. The CDR3 nucleotides read TGTGCCAGTAGTATTTCTCGGAGAGGGGAGCTGTTTTTT.

V gene TRBV11-2 combines with J gene TRBJ2-2; D possibly corresponds to TRBD1 (5 bases). The CDR3 spans 16 residues. Per germline, CDR1 SGHAT and CDR2 FQNNGV. Trimming cost V 5 bases and J 1 base, with 14 bases left between them. The CDR3 sequence is CASSANRLLNTGELFF. The DNA of the CDR3 is TGTGCCAGCAGCGCGAACAGGCTACTGAACACCGGGGAGCTGTTTTTT.

This clone was seen only a few times. This sequence joins TRBV11-3 and TRBJ2-7, with D perhaps matching TRBD2 (7 bases). V dropped 5 bases and J dropped 2 bases, with 16 bases sitting between them. Germline V gene lookup returns CDR1 SGHNT and CDR2 YENEEA. The CDR3 covers 15 residues. CDR3 sequence: CASSPEGGPTYEQYF. CDR3 bases: TGTGCCAGCAGCCCCGAGGGGGGGCCCACCTACGAGCAGTACTTC.

This chain connects TRBV10-2 to TRBJ1-1; tentative D call: TRBD1 (5 bases). Trimming removed 10 bases at V and 4 bases at J, with 16 bases between. The V gene's germline CDR1 is WSHSY and CDR2 SAAADI. This CDR3 is built from 13 residues. The CDR3: CATMTQEGTEAFF. The CDR3 nucleotides read TGCGCCACTATGACACAGGAGGGCACTGAAGCTTTCTTT.

The rearrangement links TRBV27 to TRBJ2-1, with 7 bases matching TRBD2. Germline CDR1 is MNHEY and CDR2 is SMNVEV (reference sequence). The length of the CDR3 is 15 residues. Germline trimming cut 6 bases from V and 6 bases from J; bases unmatched to any gene: 11. CDR3: CASRLGTTNTNEQFF. For the CDR3, the DNA is TGTGCCAGCAGACTCGGGACTACAAATACCAATGAGCAGTTCTTC.

This sequence joins TRBV27 and TRBJ2-1; 7 nucleotides agree with TRBD1. The CDR3 has 14 amino acids. Germline lookup yields CDR1 MNHEY and CDR2 SMNVEV (reference sequence). The V gene end was trimmed by 4 bases and the J gene end by 5 bases; junction bases not matched to a gene: 5. The CDR3 is CASSSPGQNNEQFF. The CDR3 coding sequence is TGTGCCAGCAGTTCTCCGGGACAGAACAATGAGCAGTTCTTC.

As regards this clone: One junction end does not reproduce the germline sequence, and a read error may be involved. The CDR3 DNA sequence: TGTGCTAGCAGCCCAGGGCCTTTGGAGACCCAGTACTTC. This codes for CASSPGPLETQYF. The V and J genes are TRBV7-7 and TRBJ2-5, with D perhaps TRBD1 (5 bases). Germline-derived CDR1 and CDR2 are SSHAT and FNYEAQ (reference sequence). The length of the CDR3 is 13 residues. Filled out from reference TRBV7-7 and TRBJ2-5, the complete variable domain reads GAGVSQSPRYKVTKRGQDVTLRCDPISSHATLYWYQQALGQGPEFLTYFNYEAQPDKSGLPSDRFSAERPEGSISTLTIQRTEQRDSAMYRCASSPGPLETQYFGPGTRLLVL.

This clone came up once. The V call is TRBV6-1, the J call TRBJ2-6, with 8 bases identical to TRBD1. Trimming took 4 bases from V and 1 from J; bases not matched to a gene: 9. CDR3 length: 18 residues. Germline V CDR1 and CDR2: MNHNS, SASEGT. The CDR3 DNA follows: TGTGCCAGCAGTGTCCTGTCAGGGGGCGGGTCTGGGGCCAACGTCCTGACTTTC. This translates into CASSVLSGGGSGANVLTF.

The rearrangement links TRBV7-8 to TRBJ2-5; possibly TRBD1 for D (6 bases). Germline V gives CDR1 SGHVS, CDR2 FQNEAQ. The germline V and J ends were trimmed by 2 bases and 2 bases, with 9 bases remaining between them. The CDR3 spans 14 residues. CDR3 DNA: TGTGCCAGCAGCTTACAAGGGGGTCAAGAGACCCAGTACTTC. Protein product: CASSLQGGQETQYF.

The V call is TRBV25-1, the J call TRBJ2-5, with D unclear. The V gene's germline CDR1 is MGHDK and CDR2 SYGVNS. The V end lost 0 bases, the J end lost 6 bases, and 11 bases lay between the germline ends. This CDR3 has 14 residues. CDR3 bases: TGTGCCAGCAGTGAATATTCCCTTACACAGACCCAGTACTTC. This encodes CASSEYSLTQTQYF.

The chain joins TRBV2 to TRBJ2-1; 7 bases fit TRBD1. This CDR3 has 13 residues. The V gene's germline CDR1 is SNHLY and CDR2 FYNNEI. Trimming removed 5 bases from V and 6 bases from J; junction bases left unmatched: 4. The CDR3 region has the DNA TGTGCCAGCAGTCGGCAGGGGGTCAATGAGCAGTTCTTC. Its protein product is CASSRQGVNEQFF.

This clone came up once. The rearrangement links TRBV6-6 to TRBJ1-2; perhaps TRBD1 as D (6 bases). V lost 7 bases to trimming and J lost 8 bases, with 23 bases between them. This CDR3 contains 15 residues. Germline loops: CDR1 MNHNY, CDR2 SVGAGI (reference sequence). CDR3 sequence reads: CASTQAGAGPYGYTF. The CDR3 DNA reads as TGTGCCAGCACCCAGGCGGGGGCGGGCCCTTACGGCTACACCTTC.

The rearrangement links TRBV4-1 to TRBJ2-7; 8 bases match TRBD1. CDR1 and CDR2 (germline): MGHRA, YSYEKL. Trimming removed 1 base from V and 4 bases from J; junction bases left unmatched: 9. This CDR3 is built from 16 residues. Written as DNA, the CDR3 is TGCGCCAGCAGCCAAGCCACCGGGACAGGTGGGTACGAGCAGTACTTC. It encodes CASSQATGTGGYEQYF.

The chain uses TRBV19 and TRBJ1-6; no clear D. The V end was cut by 10 bases, the J end by 0 bases, with 19 bases between. This CDR3 is 17 amino acids long. CDR1 is LNHDA and CDR2 is SQIVND in the germline V gene (reference sequence). CDR3 region: CATRGVGESSYNSPLHF. The CDR3, as DNA: TGTGCCACAAGAGGCGTTGGCGAAAGCTCCTATAATTCACCCCTCCACTTT.

The chain links TRBV28 to TRBJ2-7; D gene unclear. The V end lost 6 bases, the J end lost 3 bases, and 18 bases lay between the germline ends. Germline CDR1 and CDR2: MDHEN and SYDVKM. The CDR3 has 15 residues. The CDR3: CASSEDFVEIYEQYF. In DNA, the CDR3 is TGTGCCAGCAGCGAAGACTTCGTAGAAATCTACGAGCAGTACTTC.

The chain couples TRBV7-2 to TRBJ1-2; the D is unclear. The CDR3 totals 12 residues. Germline values: CDR1 SGHTA, CDR2 FQGNSA. V dropped 5 bases and J dropped 5 bases, with 9 bases sitting between them. CDR3 residues: CASSAVGYGYTF. CDR3 bases: TGTGCCAGCAGCGCCGTCGGGTATGGCTACACCTTC. The full variable domain, with the rest looked up from reference TRBV7-2 and TRBJ1-2, is GAGVSQSPSNKVTEKGKDVELRCDPISGHTALYWYRQSLGQGLEFLIYFQGNSAPDKSGLPSDRFSAERTGGSVSTLTIQRTQQEDSAVYLCASSAVGYGYTFGSGTRLTVV.

This chain uses TRBV15 with TRBJ1-2, with D maybe TRBD1 (5 bases). This CDR3 spans 14 amino acids. Deletions cut 1 base from V and 3 bases from J, with 9 bases between. CDR1 and CDR2 from the germline V gene are LNHNV and YYDKDF (reference sequence). In DNA, the CDR3 is TGTGCCACCAGCAGAGGGGGCGCGGACTATGGCTACACCTTC. Residues: CATSRGGADYGYTF.

The rearrangement joins TRBV5-4 to TRBJ2-3; 10 nucleotides align to TRBD2. Germline V gene data show CDR1 as SGHNT and CDR2 as YYREEE (reference sequence). CDR3 length: 17 amino acids. With V trimmed by 0 bases and J by 4 bases, 8 bases remained unmatched. The CDR3: CASSLESSGRRADTQYF. CDR3 bases: TGTGCCAGCAGCTTGGAGTCTAGCGGGAGAAGAGCAGATACGCAGTATTTT. Together with reference TRBV5-4 and TRBJ2-3, the CDR3 gives the full variable domain: ETGVTQSPTHLIKTRGQQVTLRCSSQSGHNTVSWYQQALGQGPQFIFQYYREEENGRGNFPPRFSGLQFPNYSSELNVNALELDDSALYLCASSLESSGRRADTQYFGPGTRLTVL.